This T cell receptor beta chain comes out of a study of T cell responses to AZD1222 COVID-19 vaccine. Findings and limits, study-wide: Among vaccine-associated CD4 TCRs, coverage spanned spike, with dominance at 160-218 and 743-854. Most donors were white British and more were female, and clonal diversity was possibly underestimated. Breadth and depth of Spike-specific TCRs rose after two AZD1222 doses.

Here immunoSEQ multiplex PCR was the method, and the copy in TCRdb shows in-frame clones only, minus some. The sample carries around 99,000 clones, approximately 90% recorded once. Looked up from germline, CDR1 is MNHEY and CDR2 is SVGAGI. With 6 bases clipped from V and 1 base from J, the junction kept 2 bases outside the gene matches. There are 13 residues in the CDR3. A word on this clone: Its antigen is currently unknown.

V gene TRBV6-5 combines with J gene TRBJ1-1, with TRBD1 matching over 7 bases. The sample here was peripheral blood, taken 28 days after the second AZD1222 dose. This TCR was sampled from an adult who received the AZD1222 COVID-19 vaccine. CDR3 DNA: TGTGCCAGCAGCCGGGACAGGAACACTGAAGCTTTCTTT. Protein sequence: CASSRDRNTEAFF.